Each of the 28 T cell receptor beta chains below was sequenced from the same sample in a study of T cells in Graves' hyperthyroidism and ophthalmopathy. Regions amplified from RNA transcripts were the TCR beta CDR3 regions. First-round RT-PCR with HTBI primers amplified the TCR CDR3 region. TCRdb ran MiXCR on the multiplex PCR reads and lists one entry per CDR3 protein. The repertoire includes hundreds of thousands of distinct CDR3 sequences, approximately 15% of them detected once, and 4.3% sits in the top ten. The specimen was blood. Every receptor here comes from a woman aged 40-49 years with Graves' ophthalmopathy.

This clonotype occurred many times. The chain uses TRBV28 and TRBJ1-1; D is possibly TRBD1 (5 bases). Germline V gives CDR1 MDHEN, CDR2 SYDVKM. The CDR3 has 14 amino acids. V lost 3 bases, J lost 6 bases, and 14 bases lay in between. CDR3 region: CASSLYRLVAEAFF. The CDR3 DNA follows: TGTGCCAGCAGTTTGTACAGGTTGGTAGCTGAAGCTTTCTTT.

This clonotype was recorded a few times. The CDR3 sequence is CSVVPSGKMNTGELFF. CDR3 in DNA: TGCAGCGTTGTTCCCAGCGGGAAGATGAACACCGGGGAGCTGTTTTTT. The chain employs TRBV29-1 and TRBJ2-2, with 7 bases lining up with TRBD2. From germline, CDR1 is SQVTM and CDR2 ANQGSEA. This CDR3 region has 16 residues. The trim removed 4 bases at V and 1 base at J, leaving 9 bases unmatched.

As DNA, the CDR3 is TGTGCCACCAGCAGAGATTATCGACTAGCGGGACTGCGCTACGAGCAGTACTTC. This encodes CATSRDYRLAGLRYEQYF. The genes are TRBV15 and TRBJ2-7; 11 nucleotides line up with TRBD2. CDR1 LNHNV and CDR2 YYDKDF come from the germline V gene (reference sequence). The J segment lost 3 bases and the V segment lost 0 bases, leaving 10 bases of the junction unmatched. The CDR3 spans 18 residues.

The chain uses TRBV7-3 and TRBJ2-7; D is unclear. Germline CDR1 is SGHTA and CDR2 is FQGTGA. With 3 bases removed from V and 4 bases from J, the gap between germline ends came to 10 bases. The CDR3 consists of 13 residues. CDR3: CASSFLQGYEQYF. The CDR3 bases are TGTGCCAGCAGCTTCTTACAAGGGTACGAGCAGTACTTC.

This clonotype was seen only once. The genes are TRBV30 and TRBJ1-2; D is unresolved. V was shortened by 0 bases and J by 2 bases, with 7 bases between the two germline ends. Germline V gene lookup returns CDR1 GTSNPN and CDR2 SVGIG (reference sequence). CDR3 size: 13 residues. CDR3 sequence: CAWSVPENYGYTF. In DNA, the CDR3 is TGTGCCTGGAGTGTCCCAGAGAACTATGGCTACACCTTC.

This clonotype was found a few times. Written as DNA, the CDR3 is TGTGCCAGCAGGATCTCTGGGCTAGCCCTCCAAGAGACCCAGTACTTC. It translates to CASRISGLALQETQYF. This chain uses TRBV7-8 with TRBJ2-5; a weak D match, TRBD2 (5 bases). CDR3 size: 16 residues. Trimming removed 6 bases from V and 1 base from J, with 18 bases in between. Germline V gene sequence: CDR1 SGHVS, CDR2 FQNEAQ.

This clonotype occurred many times. The chain's CDR3 is CASSLLGGSQGYEQYF. CDR3 nucleotide sequence: TGTGCCAGCAGCTTGCTGGGGGGGAGTCAGGGGTACGAGCAGTACTTC. The chain combines TRBV28 with TRBJ2-7; D perhaps matches TRBD2 (7 bases). The V end lost 6 bases, the J end lost 4 bases, and 22 bases lay between the germline ends. Germline CDR1 MDHEN, CDR2 SYDVKM. CDR3 length: 16 residues.

The table lists this clonotype with many counts. This may arise from a read error, as a much more abundant clone is one base away. Given the absence of the conserved phenylalanine or tryptophan at the CDR3 end, a read error is likely. J is TRBJ1-1 and V is TRBV6-1; unclear D gene. Germline CDR1 and CDR2: MNHNS and SASEGT. V lost 8 bases and J 9 bases, leaving 16 bases between the germline ends. The CDR3 extends over 12 amino acids. The CDR3 spells CASFSDGIQAFS. CDR3 in DNA: TGTGCCAGCTTCAGCGACGGGATACAAGCTTTCTCT.

This clonotype has ten or more counts. The chain links TRBV20-1 to TRBJ1-1; D gene uncertain. V lost 1 base and J lost 0, with 9 bases in between. The CDR3 has 14 amino acids. Germline values: CDR1 DFQATT, CDR2 SNEGSKA (reference sequence). Written as DNA, the CDR3 is TGCAGTGCTAGAGTCCTACAAATGAACACTGAAGCTTTCTTT. It yields the protein CSARVLQMNTEAFF.

This clonotype was seen once. The J gene is TRBJ2-5, the V gene TRBV6-5; possible D gene TRBD1, 5 bases. The V and J ends lost 1 base and 5 bases respectively, with 8 bases between them. The CDR3 spans 13 residues. Germline V CDR1 and CDR2: MNHEY, SVGAGI. CDR3 sequence: CASSYFKGETQYF. DNA for the CDR3: TGTGCCAGCAGTTACTTTAAGGGGGAGACCCAGTACTTC.

In this sample, this clonotype turned up many times. The genes are TRBV4-1 and TRBJ2-7, with TRBD1 identical over 7 bases. After removal of 0 bases from V and 2 bases from J, the junction contained 7 bases not matched to a gene. There are 16 residues in the CDR3. Germline V gives CDR1 MGHRA, CDR2 YSYEKL. CDR3 in amino acids: CASSQETGAVTYEQYF. The CDR3 coding sequence is TGCGCCAGCAGCCAAGAAACAGGGGCGGTTACCTACGAGCAGTACTTC.

This rearrangement joins TRBV6-1 to TRBJ1-2; no clear D. CDR3 length: 12 amino acids. The V end was cut by 5 bases, the J end by 5 bases, with 9 bases between. Per germline, CDR1 MNHNS and CDR2 SASEGT. CDR3 sequence: CASSMTLYGYTF. CDR3 in DNA: TGTGCCAGCAGTATGACTTTGTATGGCTACACCTTC.

This clonotype occurred many times. The chain recombines TRBV19 with TRBJ1-1; D is unresolved. The germline gives CDR1 LNHDA, CDR2 SQIVND (reference sequence). The V gene lost 1 base and the J gene lost 1 base, with 4 bases spanning the gap. The CDR3 loop spans 13 amino acids. The CDR3 DNA sequence: TGTGCCAGTAGTATAGCAGAGAACACTGAAGCTTTCTTT. Protein product: CASSIAENTEAFF.

There are many counts of this clonotype. J is TRBJ1-1 and V is TRBV11-2; 8 bases fit TRBD1. The CDR3 contains 13 residues. V trimming: 6 bases; J trimming: 8 bases; junction bases outside the gene matches: 8. The germline CDR1 and CDR2 sequences are SGHAT and FQNNGV. For the CDR3, the DNA is TGTGCCAGCAGACCCCAGGGGGCATGGGAAGCTTTCTTT. It encodes CASRPQGAWEAFF.

The sample holds many counts of this clonotype. This chain links TRBV6-5 with TRBJ2-7; the D gene could be TRBD1 or TRBD2 (6 bases each). Per the germline V gene, CDR1 is MNHEY and CDR2 is SVGAGI. The V end lost 3 bases, the J end lost 2 bases, and 14 bases lay between the germline ends. This CDR3 is 15 amino acids long. CDR3 DNA sequence: TGTGCCAGCAGTTATGGGGGCGCGGGGACCTACGAGCAGTACTTC. Amino acids: CASSYGGAGTYEQYF.

This clonotype has a count of ten or more. The chain uses TRBV25-1 and TRBJ1-1, with 11 bases aligning to TRBD1. In germline, CDR1 is MGHDK, CDR2 SYGVNS. This CDR3 spans 15 amino acids. V shed 4 bases and J 3 bases; nucleotides not matched to a gene: 4. The CDR3 nucleotides are TGTGCCAGCAGTGCCTGGACAGGGGGCGACACTGAAGCTTTCTTT. Its translation: CASSAWTGGDTEAFF. The complete variable domain, with remaining parts taken from reference TRBV25-1 and TRBJ1-1, reads EADIYQTPRYLVIGTGKKITLECSQTMGHDKMYWYQQDPGMELHLIHYSYGVNSTEKGDLSSESTVSRIRTEHFPLTLESARPSHTSQYLCASSAWTGGDTEAFFGQGTRLTVV.

J is TRBJ2-7 and V is TRBV6-2 or TRBV6-3; either TRBD1 or TRBD2 may fit D (5 bases each). Germline loops: CDR1 MNHEY, CDR2 SVGEGT. The V end lost 9 bases, the J end lost 5 bases, and 23 bases lay between the germline ends. This CDR3 region has 15 residues. The CDR3 coding sequence is TGTGCCAGTTCGAAAGCCGGGACGGATAAACACGAGCAGTACTTC. Amino acid sequence: CASSKAGTDKHEQYF.

This clonotype has more than one count but fewer than ten. This chain uses TRBV6-2 or TRBV6-3 with TRBJ2-5; D possibly matches TRBD1 or TRBD2 (5 bases each). The CDR3 spans 15 residues. CDR1 is MNHEY, CDR2 SVGEGT, per germline. Trimming took 3 bases from V and 2 from J, leaving 13 bases between them. The CDR3 nucleotides read TGTGCCAGCAGTTATGGGGGAAGACAACAAGAGACCCAGTACTTC. It is translated as CASSYGGRQQETQYF.

The chain has TRBV28 and TRBJ2-7, with 8 positions matching TRBD1. The CDR3 extends over 15 amino acids. V lost 5 bases, J lost 4 bases, and 10 bases stayed unmatched. Germline V gene sequence: CDR1 MDHEN, CDR2 SYDVKM. As DNA, the CDR3 is TGTGCCAGCAGTACGACGGACAGGGCGTCGTACGAGCAGTACTTC. Its protein product is CASSTTDRASYEQYF.

This clonotype was observed at least ten times. This chain connects TRBV7-9 to TRBJ1-2, with no clear D. The germline gives CDR1 SEHNR, CDR2 FQNEAQ (reference sequence). The CDR3 runs 14 residues. The V gene lost 4 bases and the J gene lost 6 bases, with 15 bases spanning the gap. The CDR3 sequence: CASSSSGVDNGYTF. CDR3 sequence (DNA): TGTGCCAGCAGCTCCTCCGGGGTCGACAATGGCTACACCTTC. The full variable domain, completed using reference TRBV7-9 and TRBJ1-2, is DTGVSQNPRHKITKRGQNVTFRCDPISEHNRLYWYRQTLGQGPEFLTYFQNEAQLEKSRLLSDRFSAERPKGSFSTLEIQRTEQGDSAMYLCASSSSGVDNGYTFGSGTRLTVV.

This clonotype was counted a few times. The chain recombines TRBV7-2 with TRBJ2-5, with TRBD2 identical over 12 bases. Germline assignment: CDR1 SGHTA and CDR2 FQGNSA. This CDR3 is 16 amino acids long. V lost 2 bases, J lost 3 bases, and 4 bases stayed unmatched. CDR3: CASSLFLAGGKETQYF. In DNA form, the CDR3 reads TGTGCCAGCAGCTTATTCCTAGCGGGAGGGAAAGAGACCCAGTACTTC.

This clonotype was seen repeatedly, ten times or more. The chain links TRBV28 to TRBJ2-7; D is uncertain. V was trimmed by 0 bases and J by 5 bases, leaving 14 bases between them. The germline V gene has CDR1 MDHEN and CDR2 SYDVKM. The CDR3 extends over 15 amino acids. The CDR3: CASSLWGSSHNEQYF. The CDR3 bases are TGTGCCAGCAGTTTATGGGGTAGTTCTCACAACGAGCAGTACTTC.

The chain links TRBV24-1 to TRBJ1-2; D is possibly TRBD1 (5 bases). The germline V gene has CDR1 KGHDR and CDR2 SFDVKD. There are 13 residues in the CDR3. V lost 3 bases, J lost 5 bases, and 9 bases lay in between. The CDR3 sequence: CATSDGAPYGYTF. In DNA form, the CDR3 reads TGTGCCACCAGTGATGGGGCCCCTTATGGCTACACCTTC.

V gene TRBV6-1 combines with J gene TRBJ2-7, with 8 bases that match TRBD2. V lost 8 bases, J lost 1 base, and 4 bases stayed unmatched. Germline CDR1 and CDR2: MNHNS and SASEGT. This CDR3 contains 13 residues. This CDR3 reads CASRAGVSYEQYF. The CDR3 DNA sequence: TGTGCCAGCCGAGCGGGAGTTTCCTACGAGCAGTACTTC.

The rearrangement uses TRBV12-3 or TRBV12-4 and TRBJ1-2; perhaps TRBD1 as D (5 bases). This CDR3 is 14 amino acids long. With 1 base removed from V and 5 bases from J, the gap between germline ends came to 11 bases. Written as DNA, the CDR3 is TGTGCCAGCAGTTTAGGGCAGGGATGGTATGGCTACACCTTC. Its translation is CASSLGQGWYGYTF.

This clonotype was picked up many times. The V gene is TRBV7-2, the J gene TRBJ2-2; D gene unclear. Germline CDR1 and CDR2: SGHTA and FQGNSA. This CDR3 has 15 amino acids. V lost 3 bases, J lost 6 bases, and 14 bases lay in between. The CDR3 spells CASSFAHTSPGELFF. The CDR3 bases are TGTGCCAGCAGCTTCGCCCACACGAGTCCCGGGGAGCTGTTTTTT.

This clonotype was seen at least ten times. One junction end does not reproduce the germline sequence, and a read error may be involved. This chain links TRBV6-2 or TRBV6-3 with TRBJ1-2, with 7 positions matching TRBD1. The CDR3 consists of 14 residues. Germline values: CDR1 MNHEY, CDR2 SVGEGT. CDR3 sequence: CASSNSGTVYGYTF. The CDR3 DNA sequence: TGTGCCAGCAGTAACTCCGGGACAGTCTATGGCTACACCTTC.

This clonotype has just a few counts. The rearrangement joins TRBV10-3 to TRBJ1-1; 8 positions match TRBD1. In germline, CDR1 is ENHRY, CDR2 SYGVKD. The junction had 5 bases not matched to a gene; V was cut back by 7 bases and J by 1 base. The CDR3 is made up of 14 amino acids. CDR3 sequence reads: CAINDQGANTEAFF. DNA for the CDR3: TGTGCCATCAACGACCAGGGGGCGAACACTGAAGCTTTCTTT.